Presented here are 29 T cell receptor beta chains from one specimen sequenced in a study of regulatory T cells in long-lasting Graves disease. Time point denoted: persistent/refractory GD, antithyroid drugs over 5 years with positive TRAb. Extracted RNA from PBMCs served as the source of the TCR library. Investigators prepared the TCR beta libraries by applying iRepertoire HTBI primers and Arm-PCR of CDR3 regions. A single record per CDR3 protein comes from TCRdb applying MiXCR to the multiplex PCR reads. This sample has roughly 360,000 distinct CDR3 sequences, with approximately 25% found just once. The sample was peripheral blood mononuclear cells (PBMCs), taken when the disease was refractory, from a patient treated with antithyroid drugs. The receptors were sampled from a woman aged 40 to 50 with Graves disease.

The chain couples TRBV20-1 to TRBJ2-3; tentatively, D is TRBD2 (5 bases). The CDR3 is 16 amino acids. Germline CDR1 and CDR2: DFQATT and SNEGSKA (reference sequence). The V end lost 7 bases, the J end lost 5 bases, and 25 bases lay between the germline ends. CDR3: CSVLVQASNVVDTQYF. CDR3 nucleotide sequence: TGCAGTGTCCTTGTCCAGGCTAGCAACGTCGTAGATACGCAGTATTTT.

This clonotype was counted at least ten times. V usage is TRBV20-1 and J usage is TRBJ1-3, with a tentative D call TRBD1 (6 bases). CDR3 length: 13 amino acids. The V and J ends lost 5 bases and 4 bases respectively, with 12 bases between them. Germline V CDR1 and CDR2: DFQATT, SNEGSKA (reference sequence). The CDR3: CSALRQVGNTIYF. Written as DNA, the CDR3 is TGCAGTGCTCTAAGACAGGTCGGAAACACCATATATTTT.

The table lists this clonotype with many counts. The chain links TRBV7-9 to TRBJ2-5; D perhaps matches TRBD1 (5 bases). CDR1 SEHNR and CDR2 FQNEAQ come from the germline V gene (reference sequence). V was cut by 1 base and J by 2 bases, with 11 bases left in between. The CDR3 length is 15 residues. The CDR3 loop is CASSLGRTGQETQYF. For the CDR3, the DNA is TGTGCCAGCAGCTTAGGAAGAACAGGACAAGAGACCCAGTACTTC.

The chain combines TRBV20-1 with TRBJ2-7, with 8 nucleotides matching TRBD1. This CDR3 spans 15 amino acids. Germline loops: CDR1 DFQATT, CDR2 SNEGSKA (reference sequence). V trimming: 4 bases; J trimming: 2 bases; junction bases outside the gene matches: 10. CDR3 DNA: TGCAGTGCTACGTCCCGGGACAGGTTAACCTACGAGCAGTACTTC. Its translation is CSATSRDRLTYEQYF.

This clonotype was recorded at least ten times. This chain connects TRBV12-3 or TRBV12-4 to TRBJ1-5; D gene unclear. This CDR3 contains 14 residues. The germline V and J ends were trimmed by 5 bases and 5 bases, with 13 bases remaining between them. For the CDR3, the DNA is TGTGCCAGCAGTGATACACAGTATTATCAGCCCCAGCATTTT. Translated: CASSDTQYYQPQHF.

CDR3 protein: CAWGFLQVEAFF. CDR3 sequence (DNA): TGTGCCTGGGGATTCCTCCAGGTTGAAGCTTTCTTT. The chain joins TRBV30 to TRBJ1-1; unclear D gene. Trimming took 5 bases from V and 7 from J, leaving 14 bases between them. The CDR3 is 12 amino acids. Germline values: CDR1 GTSNPN, CDR2 SVGIG (reference sequence).

This clonotype was counted ten times or more. J is TRBJ1-2 and V is TRBV12-3 or TRBV12-4; D uncertain. V lost 3 bases and J 3 bases, leaving 11 bases between the germline ends. This CDR3 is built from 14 residues. The CDR3 here is CASSLQGGDYGYTF. CDR3 bases: TGTGCCAGCAGTTTGCAAGGAGGTGACTATGGCTACACCTTC.

The V call is TRBV4-2, the J call TRBJ1-4; TRBD1 might be the D (6 bases). Germline CDR1 is LGHNA and CDR2 is YNFKEQ. The V gene lost 8 bases and the J gene lost 6 bases, with 25 bases spanning the gap. This CDR3 has 17 amino acids. CDR3 DNA sequence: TGTGCCAGCGCCCGCGGGGACACGGTGATCTTGTATGAAAAACTGTTTTTT. It translates to CASARGDTVILYEKLFF.

Many counts were recorded for this clonotype. This chain joins TRBV28 and TRBJ2-5, with D perhaps TRBD1 (5 bases). Germline loops: CDR1 MDHEN, CDR2 SYDVKM. V lost 3 bases, J lost 2 bases, and 13 bases lay in between. The CDR3 runs 15 residues. CDR3 DNA sequence: TGTGCCAGCAGTTTGGGGCAGACCCTTCAAGAGACCCAGTACTTC. It is translated as CASSLGQTLQETQYF.

This clonotype was seen at least ten times. V gene TRBV28 combines with J gene TRBJ2-7; the D call may be TRBD1 or TRBD2 (5 bases each). The germline V and J ends were trimmed by 6 bases and 7 bases, with 13 bases remaining between them. This CDR3 region has 12 residues. Germline CDR1 MDHEN, CDR2 SYDVKM. CDR3 region: CASSLWDGEQYF. In DNA form, the CDR3 reads TGTGCCAGCAGCCTTTGGGACGGGGAGCAGTACTTC.

This rearrangement joins TRBV7-9 to TRBJ1-1; D unresolved. Trimming stripped 8 bases from V and 4 bases from J, with 14 bases between. This CDR3 spans 13 amino acids. Looked up from germline, CDR1 is SEHNR and CDR2 is FQNEAQ (reference sequence). As DNA, the CDR3 is TGTGCCAGCGGCCTGGGTCCGAGCACTGAAGCTTTCTTT. Amino acid sequence: CASGLGPSTEAFF.

With regard to this clonotype: A read error may explain this, as a much larger clone is one base away. This chain connects TRBV6-1 to TRBJ1-1; a weak D match, TRBD1 (6 bases). Germline values: CDR1 MNHNS, CDR2 SASEGT. The V gene lost 1 base and the J gene lost 4 bases, with 13 bases spanning the gap. This CDR3 has 15 residues. The CDR3 sequence: CASSEERGGGTEAFF. For the CDR3, the DNA is TGTGCCAGCAGTGAAGAAAGGGGGGGAGGCACTGAAGCTTTCTTT.

The rearrangement uses TRBV29-1 and TRBJ2-2; D is undetermined. This CDR3 contains 13 residues. Germline-derived CDR1 and CDR2 are SQVTM and ANQGSEA. The germline V and J ends were trimmed by 1 base and 3 bases, with 6 bases remaining between them. CDR3 sequence reads: CSVEGPYTGELFF. The CDR3 DNA sequence: TGCAGCGTTGAAGGCCCCTACACCGGGGAGCTGTTTTTT.

In this sample, this clonotype turned up many times. J is TRBJ1-1 and V is TRBV6-2 or TRBV6-3; tentative D call: TRBD1 (6 bases). This CDR3 spans 17 amino acids. CDR1 MNHEY and CDR2 SVGEGT come from the germline V gene. Trimming stripped 5 bases from V and 12 bases from J, with 31 bases between. The CDR3 loop is CASSPGGGTNSPRRTFF. CDR3 sequence (DNA): TGTGCCAGCAGTCCCGGCGGCGGGACAAACAGCCCGCGTAGAACTTTCTTT.

About this clonotype itself: This may arise from a read error, as a much more abundant clone is one base away. The V gene is TRBV5-6, the J gene TRBJ1-1, with a possible D match to TRBD1 (5 bases). There are 12 residues in the CDR3. Germline V lookup: CDR1 SGHDT, CDR2 YYEEEE. Here the CDR3 reads CAGSLGPGEAFF. The CDR3 DNA reads as TGTGCCGGCAGCTTGGGACCGGGTGAAGCTTTCTTT.

In this sample, this clonotype turned up many times. This rearrangement joins TRBV5-1 to TRBJ2-7; 7 bases fit TRBD1. Germline V gives CDR1 SGHRS, CDR2 YFSETQ. There are 16 residues in the CDR3. The J segment lost 0 bases and the V segment lost 1 base, leaving 7 bases of the junction unmatched. CDR3 sequence (DNA): TGCGCCAGCAGCTTGAAGACAGGGTTGAACTCCTACGAGCAGTACTTC. Translating it yields CASSLKTGLNSYEQYF.

The rearrangement uses TRBV4-1 and TRBJ1-1; no firm D call. Deletions cut 1 base from V and 0 bases from J, with 9 bases between. CDR3 length: 15 residues. In germline, CDR1 is MGHRA, CDR2 YSYEKL. Here the CDR3 DNA reads TGCGCCAGCAGCCAAGTTTTATCGGTGAACACTGAAGCTTTCTTT. Protein sequence: CASSQVLSVNTEAFF.

This clonotype was counted a few times. V is TRBV28 and J is TRBJ1-2; 10 nucleotides agree with TRBD1. This CDR3 has 17 amino acids. From germline, CDR1 is MDHEN and CDR2 SYDVKM. The J segment lost 4 bases and the V segment lost 6 bases, leaving 14 bases of the junction unmatched. This chain's CDR3 is CASRIWGQGRSLYGYTF. The CDR3 DNA reads TGTGCCAGCAGGATATGGGGACAGGGGCGTTCCCTCTATGGCTACACCTTC.

This clonotype was picked up a small number of times. The V and J genes are TRBV3-1 and TRBJ2-5; no definite D call. This CDR3 is 17 amino acids long. Trimming pared 4 bases from V and 3 bases from J, leaving 21 bases between. Germline assignment: CDR1 LGHDT and CDR2 YNNKEL (reference sequence). CDR3 sequence (DNA): TGTGCCAGCAGCCCGAGACTCTACAGAGGCCCTAAAGAGACCCAGTACTTC. Translating gives CASSPRLYRGPKETQYF.

This chain connects TRBV12-3 or TRBV12-4 to TRBJ2-3; possible D gene TRBD2, 7 bases. Trimming cost V 11 bases and J 8 bases, with 26 bases left between them. The CDR3 length is 15 residues. In nucleotides, the CDR3 is TGTGCCTCGTATTGGGCTAGCGGTTCACAGGGTACGCAGTATTTT. Its protein is CASYWASGSQGTQYF.

This clonotype was seen more than once but under ten times. The rearrangement uses TRBV19 and TRBJ2-7; TRBD2 matches 7 bases. CDR3 length: 16 amino acids. V shed 5 bases and J 5 bases; nucleotides not matched to a gene: 15. In germline, CDR1 is LNHDA, CDR2 SQIVND (reference sequence). Here the CDR3 reads CASSALDAGARNEQYF. The CDR3 region has the DNA TGTGCCAGTAGTGCGTTGGACGCGGGAGCTAGGAACGAGCAGTACTTC.

This clonotype was found many times. The J gene is TRBJ2-4, the V gene TRBV28, with 8 positions matching TRBD2. Trimming cost V 5 bases and J 7 bases; bases outside gene matches: 4. The CDR3 sequence is 13 residues long. The germline CDR1 and CDR2 sequences are MDHEN and SYDVKM. CDR3 coding DNA: TGTGCCAGCAGTCTGGGACTAGTCAACATTCAGTACTTC. This translates into CASSLGLVNIQYF.

This clonotype was found many times. J is TRBJ2-2 and V is TRBV6-4; 9 bases are shared with TRBD2. With V trimmed by 0 bases and J by 4 bases, 0 bases remained unmatched. The CDR3 length is 15 residues. CDR1 and CDR2 (germline): MRHNA, SNTAGT. The CDR3 nucleotides are TGTGCCAGCAGTGACTCGACTAGCGGCACCGGGGAGCTGTTTTTT. This translates into CASSDSTSGTGELFF.

This clonotype has ten or more counts. The CDR3 bases are TGCAGCGTTCTAGAAAACATTCAGTACTTC. The encoded protein is CSVLENIQYF. This sequence joins TRBV29-1 and TRBJ2-4, with no clear D. CDR1 and CDR2 from the germline V gene are SQVTM and ANQGSEA. The CDR3 has 10 amino acids. V shed 5 bases and J shed 5 bases, with 4 bases lying between them. Using reference TRBV29-1 and TRBJ2-4 for the parts outside the CDR3, the full variable domain is SAVISQKPSRDICQRGTSLTIQCQVDSQVTMMFWYRQQPGQSLTLIATANQGSEATYESGFVIDKFPISRPNLTFSTLTVSNMSPEDSSIYLCSVLENIQYFGAGTRLSVL.

The chain couples TRBV7-2 to TRBJ2-1; D perhaps matches TRBD2 (6 bases). The CDR3 has 16 residues. The germline gives CDR1 SGHTA, CDR2 FQGNSA. As DNA, the CDR3 is TGTGCTACGAGGCGGGGCCCCCCGCCGGCACCCTATGAGCAGTTCTTC. It yields the protein CATRRGPPPAPYEQFF. Complete variable domain (other parts from reference TRBV7-2 and TRBJ2-1): GAGVSQSPSNKVTEKGKDVELRCDPISGHTALYWYRQSLGQGLEFLIYFQGNSAPDKSGLPSDRFSAERTGGSVSTLTIQRTQQEDSAVYLCATRRGPPPAPYEQFFGPGTRLTVL.

This clonotype came up many times. V gene TRBV28 combines with J gene TRBJ1-4; possibly TRBD1 for D (5 bases). Germline values: CDR1 MDHEN, CDR2 SYDVKM. CDR3 length: 17 amino acids. V was clipped by 0 bases and J by 2 bases, with 13 bases between them. The chain's CDR3 is CASSLWVGGDTNEKLFF. As DNA, the CDR3 is TGTGCCAGCAGTTTATGGGTTGGTGGGGACACTAATGAAAAACTGTTTTTT.

This chain joins TRBV20-1 and TRBJ1-5, with D perhaps matching TRBD1 (5 bases). The germline V gene has CDR1 DFQATT and CDR2 SNEGSKA (reference sequence). Deletions cut 3 bases from V and 3 bases from J, with 9 bases between. This CDR3 has 13 residues. The CDR3 reads CSASLGANQPQHF. CDR3 DNA sequence: TGCAGTGCTAGTCTCGGGGCCAATCAGCCCCAGCATTTT.

The rearrangement links TRBV7-8 to TRBJ2-7; 12 positions agree with TRBD1. V lost 1 base, J lost 7 bases, and 5 bases stayed unmatched. The germline CDR1 and CDR2 sequences are SGHVS and FQNEAQ. The length of the CDR3 is 15 residues. In DNA form, the CDR3 reads TGTGCCAGCAGCTTAGGGGGACAGGGGGCGCGGGAGCAGTACTTC. It yields the protein CASSLGGQGAREQYF.

This rearrangement joins TRBV19 to TRBJ2-2; a weak D match, TRBD1 (5 bases). CDR3 size: 14 residues. Looked up from germline, CDR1 is LNHDA and CDR2 is SQIVND (reference sequence). V was shortened by 8 bases and J by 6 bases, with 16 bases between the two germline ends. Written as DNA, the CDR3 is TGTGCCAGTTCCAAGGGGCGGATCGCCGGGGAGCTGTTTTTT. Amino acids: CASSKGRIAGELFF.